Reported below is one TCR beta chain. The data were obtained in a study of T cell responses to AZD1222 COVID-19 vaccine. Germline CDR1 and CDR2: SGHDN and FVKESK. Trimming took off 6 bases at V and 8 bases at J, with 19 bases between the two ends. The CDR3 length is 14 residues. This table comes from immunoSEQ multiplex PCR, and its TCRdb copy is limited to in-frame clones, with some not included. The sample has around 78,000 clones; roughly 90% are singletons. This TCR derives from an adult who received the AZD1222 COVID-19 vaccine. The chain uses TRBV14 and TRBJ1-2, with D perhaps TRBD1 (5 bases). The sequencing here drew on peripheral blood, taken 28 days after the second AZD1222 dose. For the CDR3, the DNA is TGTGCCAGCAGTTCTGACGGACAAAGGCTCGGCTACACCTTC. Its translation: CASSSDGQRLGYTF.